The 4 T cell receptor beta chains in this list originate from one sample, sequenced in a study of shared clonotypes between healthy human individuals. Data came from immunoSEQ multiplex PCR; TCRdb stores just in-frame clones and leaves some out. The sample shows over 950,000 clones, approximately 77% of them seen only once. Sequences were obtained from memory CD4+ T cells from PBMCs. Subset defined: CD45RA-negative fraction. The receptor source for this set is a man aged 18 to 30 in good health. Some clones in this sample may be carry-over from other donors' samples.

The chain couples TRBV5-6 to TRBJ1-5, with D hard to call. Trimming took 5 bases from V and 0 from J, leaving 15 bases between them. Per germline, CDR1 SGHDT and CDR2 YYEEEE. The CDR3 covers 16 residues. The CDR3 region is CASSSGRSYSNQPQHF. CDR3 nucleotides: TGTGCCAGCAGTTCCGGACGGAGCTATAGCAATCAGCCCCAGCATTTT.

The V gene is TRBV4-2, the J gene TRBJ2-5; D remains unclear. CDR1 and CDR2 from the germline V gene are LGHNA and YNFKEQ. The CDR3 runs 14 residues. With 1 base removed from V and 2 bases from J, the gap between germline ends came to 8 bases. CDR3 DNA: TGTGCCAGCAGCCAAGTTTTGGGGCAAGAGACCCAGTACTTC. Amino acid sequence: CASSQVLGQETQYF.

This clone has only one observation. The rearrangement links TRBV7-9 to TRBJ2-7, with D perhaps TRBD2 (5 bases). The CDR3 loop spans 14 amino acids. The germline V and J ends were trimmed by 5 bases and 2 bases, with 13 bases remaining between them. In germline, CDR1 is SEHNR, CDR2 FQNEAQ (reference sequence). This CDR3 is CASSPQRQAYEQYF. The CDR3 DNA sequence: TGTGCCAGCAGCCCCCAGCGGCAGGCCTACGAGCAGTACTTC.

This sequence joins TRBV28 and TRBJ2-5; D might be TRBD1 (6 bases). V was trimmed by 1 base and J by 5 bases, leaving 14 bases between them. The germline V gene has CDR1 MDHEN and CDR2 SYDVKM. The CDR3 has 15 residues. CDR3 region: CASSLLGALGETQYF. In DNA form, the CDR3 reads TGTGCCAGCAGTTTATTGGGGGCCCTTGGGGAGACCCAGTACTTC.